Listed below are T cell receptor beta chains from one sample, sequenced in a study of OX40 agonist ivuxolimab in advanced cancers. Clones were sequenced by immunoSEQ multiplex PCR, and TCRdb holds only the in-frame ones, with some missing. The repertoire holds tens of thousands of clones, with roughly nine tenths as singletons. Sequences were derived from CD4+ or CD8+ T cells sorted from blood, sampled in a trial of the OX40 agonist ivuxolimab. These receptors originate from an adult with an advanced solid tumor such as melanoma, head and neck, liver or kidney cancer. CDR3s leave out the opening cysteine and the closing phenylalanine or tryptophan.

ASSTQITNEKLF	TRBV19	TRBJ1-4
AGDRGRIIQY	TRBV19	TRBJ2-4
ASSLTGRGQKLF	TRBV19	TRBJ1-4
ARPDRERQPQH	TRBV19	TRBJ1-5
ASSQDGSKLF	TRBV4-1	TRBJ1-4
ASSQTRIPGELF	TRBV6-1	TRBJ2-2
ASSLSVAGGDLQETQY	TRBV9	TRBJ2-5
SVETGGGYEQY	TRBV29-1	TRBJ2-7
ASRAGTGVNTEAF	TRBV6-5	TRBJ1-1
ASSPIDRTYEQY	TRBV4-1	TRBJ2-7
ASSRGQGSNQPQH	TRBV18	TRBJ1-5
ASTQSGLAPSDTQY	TRBV4-2	TRBJ2-3
ASSETLNGHTEAF	TRBV2	TRBJ1-1
ASSRDEYKGEAF	TRBV4-3	TRBJ1-1
ATSRAGLETDTQY	TRBV15	TRBJ2-3
ASTLAYMGQGADTQY	TRBV5-1	TRBJ2-3
ASSSQGRMSPQF	TRBV7-2	TRBJ2-1
SVAWGTGQETQY	TRBV29-1	TRBJ2-5
AISEETDNSPLH	TRBV10-3	TRBJ1-6
ASSFLAAGTGELF	TRBV7-7	TRBJ2-2
ASSRGQGRGGFNYGYT	TRBV7-2	TRBJ1-2
ASSTRDRGSYNEQF	TRBV9	TRBJ2-1
ASSPPTQPYEQY	TRBV18	TRBJ2-7
ASGLLGAGEKLF	TRBV12-5	TRBJ1-4
ASSQGQGRENIQY	TRBV6-5	TRBJ2-4
ASSLDAASGYNEQF	TRBV7-7	TRBJ2-1
ASSQEGMTGYGYT	TRBV4-2	TRBJ1-2
ASKPGLANDEQY	TRBV10-1	TRBJ2-7
ASSSSVGQGGTGELF	TRBV5-1	TRBJ2-2
ASSLSQGTEAF	TRBV5-1	TRBJ1-1
ASSQLGSRAEAF	TRBV6-5	TRBJ1-1
ASSFGPDYGYT	TRBV7-8	TRBJ1-2
ASSIGKPGSYNSPLH	TRBV19	TRBJ1-6
ASSSGMLDEKLF	TRBV5-1	TRBJ1-4
ASSASPSGGADTQY	TRBV19	TRBJ2-3
ASSGGNSYEQY	TRBV2	TRBJ2-7
AISVDNDYGYT	TRBV10-3	TRBJ1-2
ASSQEVGRTYSPLH	TRBV4-1	TRBJ1-6
ASSINRGLRTDTQY	TRBV9	TRBJ2-3
ASSQVLTARVVNEQF	TRBV4-1	TRBJ2-1
ATSSRRNTEAF	TRBV15	TRBJ1-1
ASSLRFQGRSGANVLT	TRBV11-2	TRBJ2-6
ASSLAGLVAASTDTQY	TRBV7-2	TRBJ2-3
ASRGVGYEQY	TRBV2	TRBJ2-7
ASSRTGYTIGEQF	TRBV19	TRBJ2-1
ASSTEFSQVLNTEAF	TRBV2	TRBJ1-1
ASSWANNQPQH	TRBV6-5	TRBJ1-5
ASRGTSAEQY	TRBV6-6	TRBJ2-7
AISLGLAETDTQY	TRBV10-3	TRBJ2-3
ASSLATGGVTEAF	TRBV7-2	TRBJ1-1
ASSATSGRDTDTQY	TRBV28	TRBJ2-3
ASSQGQGAYTEAF	TRBV4-1	TRBJ1-1